The source of this T cell receptor beta chain is a study of naive and memory T cell subsets. Whole-study results and caveats: Naive repertoires, especially CD8, held a few larger clonotypes, possibly memory cells re-expressing CD45RA.

Note on this clonotype: Its antigen is as yet unknown.

Two oligonucleotides, mixed equimolar, formed the beta constant-region primer covering TRBC1 and TRBC2. Ligated cDNA was amplified by four rounds of PCR with nested alpha and beta constant-region primers and SP2. An oligonucleotide with the SP2 primer and a 12-nucleotide UMI was ligated to the cDNA 3' end. TCRdb fed the UMI-ligation and nested PCR reads into MiXCR, producing one record per CDR3 protein. The table includes around 100,000 distinct CDR3 sequences, more than 14% detected once. Overnight CMV lysate stimulation of fresh PBMCs defined donor CMV status by CD4+ IFNgamma. Cells stained for CD3, CD4, CD8, CD45RA, CD27 and viability were sorted into four CD45RA/CD27 subsets. This clonotype was sampled from a human donor in good health. The sample was naive CD8+ T cells from blood.

The CDR3 region is CASSLGDLGANVLTF. CDR3 DNA sequence: TGTGCCAGCAGTTTGGGGGATTTGGGGGCCAACGTCCTGACTTTC. The chain recombines TRBV12-3 or TRBV12-4 with TRBJ2-6, with D possibly being TRBD1 or TRBD2 (5 bases each). Trimming stripped 3 bases from V and 4 bases from J, with 10 bases between. This CDR3 spans 15 amino acids.